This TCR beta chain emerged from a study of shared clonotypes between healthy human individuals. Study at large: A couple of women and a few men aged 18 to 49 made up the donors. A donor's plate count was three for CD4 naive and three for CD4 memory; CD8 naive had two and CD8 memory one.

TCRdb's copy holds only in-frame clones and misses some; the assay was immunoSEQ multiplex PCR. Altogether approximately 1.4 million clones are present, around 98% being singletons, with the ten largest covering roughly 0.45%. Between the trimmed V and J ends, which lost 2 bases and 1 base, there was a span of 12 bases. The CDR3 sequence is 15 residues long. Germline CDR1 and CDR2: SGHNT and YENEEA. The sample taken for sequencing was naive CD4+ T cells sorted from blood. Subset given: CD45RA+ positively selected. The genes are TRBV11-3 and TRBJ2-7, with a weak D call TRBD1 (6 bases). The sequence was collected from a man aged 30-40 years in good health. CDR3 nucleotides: TGTGCCAGCAGCTTATTCAGGGGACCATCCTACGAGCAGTACTTC. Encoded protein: CASSLFRGPSYEQYF.